This T cell receptor (beta chain) was captured by sequencing in a study of T cell repertoires in cytomegalovirus infection. Study in general: An indication of both CMV infection and matching HLA type came from public TCR beta signatures.

This clonotype was picked up many times. Antigen: not known. General study results and limits: Cumulative public TCR beta family frequency identified CMV carriers with the relevant HLA. Clonotypes of TCR beta that were HLA-C-restricted and CMV-specific dominated the ex vivo response.

TCRdb re-analysed the reads in MiXCR, keeping a single row per CDR3 protein. Here the sample spans 65,000 to 90,000 distinct CDR3 sequences, more than 3.5% being singletons. V was shortened by 8 bases and J by 0 bases, with 13 bases between the two germline ends. Per the germline V gene, CDR1 is MDHEN and CDR2 is SYDVKM. The CDR3 is made up of 14 amino acids. V usage is TRBV28 and J usage is TRBJ1-2; D gene unclear. Sequenced: PBMCs. This clonotype was sampled from a human donor in good health (CMV status not recorded). Some clones in this sample may be carry-over from other donors' samples. This chain's CDR3 is CASVAGGPNYGYTF. The DNA of the CDR3 is TGTGCCAGCGTGGCGGGAGGGCCTAACTATGGCTACACCTTC.